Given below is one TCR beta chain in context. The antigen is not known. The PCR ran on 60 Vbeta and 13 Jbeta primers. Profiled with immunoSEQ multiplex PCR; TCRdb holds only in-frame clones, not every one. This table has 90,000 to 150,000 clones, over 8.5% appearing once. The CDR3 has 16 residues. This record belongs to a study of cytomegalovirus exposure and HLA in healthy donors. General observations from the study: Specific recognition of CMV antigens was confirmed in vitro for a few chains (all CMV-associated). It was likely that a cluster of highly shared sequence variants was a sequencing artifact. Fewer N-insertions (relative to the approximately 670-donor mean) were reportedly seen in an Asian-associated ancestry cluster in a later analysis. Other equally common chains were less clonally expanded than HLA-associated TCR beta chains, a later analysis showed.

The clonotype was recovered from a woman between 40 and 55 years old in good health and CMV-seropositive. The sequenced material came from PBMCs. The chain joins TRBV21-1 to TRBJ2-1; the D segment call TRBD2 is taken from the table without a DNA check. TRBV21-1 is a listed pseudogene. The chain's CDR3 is CASSKPPGMTRNEQFF. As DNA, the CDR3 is TGTGCCAGCAGCAAACCCCCGGGAATGACTAGGAATGAGCAGTTCTTC.